Listed here are 22 T cell receptor beta chains from one sample, sequenced in a study of CD8+ T cells in alopecia areata. cDNA prepared by RNA extraction and subsequent reverse transcription served as the template for sequencing. Repertoires were generated with immunoSEQ multiplex PCR, while TCRdb's copy carries only in-frame clones and drops some. In the table there are 110,000 or so clones, less than 45% of which are singletons. Source material: CD4+ T cells sorted from blood. These receptors were collected from a human donor with alopecia areata.

This clone was picked up a small number of times. The V gene is TRBV7-2, the J gene TRBJ2-1, with 9 bases matching TRBD2. V trimming: 1 base; J trimming: 8 bases; junction bases outside the gene matches: 6. Germline V gives CDR1 SGHTA, CDR2 FQGNSA. The CDR3 has 15 residues. The CDR3 bases are TGTGCCAGCAGCTTAGTAGCGGGAGTAGCGGATGAGCAGTTCTTC. This translates into CASSLVAGVADEQFF.

This chain uses TRBV5-4 with TRBJ2-7, with 9 bases fitting TRBD1. In germline, CDR1 is SGHNT, CDR2 YYREEE (reference sequence). The ends lost 3 bases at V and 3 bases at J; junction bases unmatched: 10. The CDR3 consists of 16 residues. This CDR3 reads CASSSPGTGPFYEQYF. The CDR3 DNA sequence: TGTGCCAGCAGCTCCCCCGGGACAGGGCCCTTCTACGAGCAGTACTTC.

V and J are TRBV7-2 and TRBJ1-2; D perhaps matches TRBD1 (5 bases). This CDR3 comprises 13 residues. Between the trimmed V and J ends, which lost 5 bases and 7 bases, there was a span of 14 bases. CDR1 is SGHTA, CDR2 FQGNSA, per germline. CDR3 bases: TGTGCCAGCAGCCTTGAATCGGGGCTTGGCTACACCTTC. The encoded protein is CASSLESGLGYTF.

The rearrangement links TRBV29-1 to TRBJ1-2; D possibly corresponds to TRBD1 (6 bases). Trimming shortened V by 3 bases and J by 6 bases, and 14 bases separated the two germline ends. The CDR3 contains 13 residues. The V gene's germline CDR1 is SQVTM and CDR2 ANQGSEA. The CDR3 reads CSVESQGIHGYTF. The CDR3 region has the DNA TGCAGCGTTGAGTCCCAGGGGATCCATGGCTACACCTTC.

The table lists this clone with a few counts. The chain carries TRBV29-1 and TRBJ1-2; D remains unclear. Trimming took 4 bases from V and 8 from J, leaving 17 bases between them. The CDR3 is made up of 13 amino acids. Germline-derived CDR1 and CDR2 are SQVTM and ANQGSEA. CDR3 residues: CSVVGRLHVGYTF. In DNA, the CDR3 is TGCAGCGTTGTCGGCAGGTTGCATGTAGGCTACACCTTC.

This clone has a single count. The chain carries TRBV7-3 and TRBJ2-7, with a weak D call TRBD2 (6 bases). CDR1 is SGHTA and CDR2 is FQGTGA in the germline V gene. V was shortened by 5 bases and J by 7 bases, with 15 bases between the two germline ends. This CDR3 spans 13 amino acids. This CDR3 is CASSLRLDREQYF. The CDR3 nucleotides read TGTGCCAGCAGCCTTCGACTAGACCGGGAGCAGTACTTC.

This clone appeared a few times. This chain links TRBV28 with TRBJ2-7, with 8 bases aligning to TRBD2. CDR1 and CDR2 (germline): MDHEN, SYDVKM. V shed 2 bases, J shed 5 bases, and the junction held 5 bases outside the gene matches. CDR3 length equals 14 residues. CDR3 residues: CASSLSGSIDEQYF. CDR3 bases: TGTGCCAGCAGTTTAAGCGGGAGTATCGACGAGCAGTACTTC.

This clone showed up just a few times. V gene TRBV30 combines with J gene TRBJ2-1; D is possibly TRBD2 (5 bases). Germline values: CDR1 GTSNPN, CDR2 SVGIG (reference sequence). The V end lost 8 bases, the J end lost 4 bases, and 9 bases lay between the germline ends. The CDR3 is 11 residues long. The CDR3 here is CAIALYNEQFF. For the CDR3, the DNA is TGTGCCATAGCGCTATACAATGAGCAGTTCTTC.

This clone was picked up a small number of times. The chain combines TRBV28 with TRBJ1-1, with D possibly TRBD1 on 5 matching bases. The CDR3 is made up of 11 amino acids. V shed 7 bases and J shed 4 bases, with 7 bases lying between them. The V gene's germline CDR1 is MDHEN and CDR2 SYDVKM. CDR3 in DNA: TGTGCCAGCATGAGGGGCACTGAAGCTTTCTTT. This translates into CASMRGTEAFF.

The genes are TRBV7-2 and TRBJ2-4; D gene unclear. V lost 5 bases and J lost 12, with 17 bases in between. This CDR3 is built from 13 residues. CDR1 and CDR2 from the germline V gene are SGHTA and FQGNSA. CDR3: CASSLSESQAQYF. DNA of the CDR3: TGTGCCAGCAGCCTGAGCGAGAGTCAAGCTCAGTACTTC.

This clone has more than one count but fewer than ten. The rearrangement uses TRBV7-6 and TRBJ2-7, with TRBD2 matching 12 bases. V gave up 1 base and J gave up 6 bases; unmatched junction bases: 10. Germline assignment: CDR1 SGHVS and CDR2 FNYEAQ. This CDR3 is built from 17 residues. CDR3 residues: CASSLVASGRASVEQYF. CDR3 DNA: TGTGCCAGCAGCTTAGTTGCTAGCGGGAGGGCCTCGGTCGAGCAGTACTTC.

The gene calls are TRBV4-3 and TRBJ1-1; 7 nucleotides line up with TRBD1. With 8 bases clipped from V and 3 bases from J, the junction kept 3 bases outside the gene matches. Germline V CDR1 and CDR2: LGHNA, YSLEER. CDR3 length: 12 residues. CDR3 nucleotide sequence: TGCGCCAGCCGGGACAGCCACACTGAAGCTTTCTTT. Its protein is CASRDSHTEAFF.

This clone was counted a few times. The rearrangement joins TRBV19 to TRBJ2-7, with D perhaps assigned TRBD1 or TRBD2 (5 bases each). The CDR3 contains 16 residues. The V and J ends lost 5 bases and 5 bases respectively, with 22 bases between them. The V gene's germline CDR1 is LNHDA and CDR2 SQIVND (reference sequence). The CDR3 loop is CASSAHPRDPSNEQYF. Here the CDR3 DNA reads TGTGCCAGTAGTGCTCATCCCCGGGACCCATCAAACGAGCAGTACTTC.

This clone was seen more than once but under ten times. The chain joins TRBV29-1 to TRBJ2-6; D unclear. V was shortened by 7 bases and J by 1 base, with 8 bases between the two germline ends. Germline CDR1 is SQVTM and CDR2 is ANQGSEA. The CDR3 totals 13 residues. The CDR3 loop reads CSADPSGANVLTF. The CDR3 coding sequence is TGCAGCGCTGACCCTTCTGGGGCCAACGTCCTGACTTTC. Full variable domain (remainder filled in from reference TRBV29-1 and TRBJ2-6): SAVISQKPSRDICQRGTSLTIQCQVDSQVTMMFWYRQQPGQSLTLIATANQGSEATYESGFVIDKFPISRPNLTFSTLTVSNMSPEDSSIYLCSADPSGANVLTFGAGSRLTVL.

This clone showed up just a few times. The J gene is TRBJ2-4, the V gene TRBV7-2; 7 nucleotides align to TRBD1. The germline V gene encodes CDR1 SGHTA and CDR2 FQGNSA. V was pared by 4 bases and J by 6 bases, with 6 bases of the junction left unmatched. This CDR3 has 14 amino acids. The CDR3 DNA sequence: TGTGCCAGCAGCTCCAGACAGGGAGCAAACATTCAGTACTTC. This gives the protein CASSSRQGANIQYF.

This chain links TRBV2 with TRBJ2-7; TRBD1 agrees at 9 bases. The V gene's germline CDR1 is SNHLY and CDR2 FYNNEI. The CDR3 length is 14 residues. The trim removed 5 bases at V and 1 base at J, leaving 3 bases unmatched. This CDR3 is CASSHRGHSYEQYF. The CDR3 region has the DNA TGTGCCAGCAGTCACAGGGGGCATTCCTACGAGCAGTACTTC.

The V and J genes are TRBV29-1 and TRBJ1-1; TRBD1 matches 8 bases. J was trimmed by 5 bases and V by 4 bases; bases with no gene match: 3. The germline V gene encodes CDR1 SQVTM and CDR2 ANQGSEA. This CDR3 contains 12 residues. CDR3 loop: CSVVQGATEAFF. The CDR3 region has the DNA TGCAGCGTTGTTCAGGGGGCGACTGAAGCTTTCTTT.

J is TRBJ2-7 and V is TRBV28; 8 bases fit TRBD1. The CDR3 is 15 amino acids. Germline V gene sequence: CDR1 MDHEN, CDR2 SYDVKM. Trimming at V came to 6 bases and at J to 1 base, leaving 8 bases not matched to a gene. CDR3 DNA: TGTGCCAGCAGCCGGACAGGGCTCTCATCCTACGAGCAGTACTTC. Protein sequence: CASSRTGLSSYEQYF.

This chain joins TRBV18 and TRBJ2-6; D possibly corresponds to TRBD1 (6 bases). Germline-derived CDR1 and CDR2 are KGHSH and LQKENI. The CDR3 spans 16 residues. V was clipped by 6 bases and J by 0 bases, with 12 bases between them. The DNA for the CDR3 is TGTGCCAGCTCCCAGGGGATGGACTCTGGGGCCAACGTCCTGACTTTC. It specifies CASSQGMDSGANVLTF. Using reference TRBV18 and TRBJ2-6 for the parts outside the CDR3, the full variable domain is NAGVMQNPRHLVRRRGQEARLRCSPMKGHSHVYWYRQLPEEGLKFMVYLQKENIIDESGMPKERFSAEFPKEGPSILRIQQVVRGDSAAYFCASSQGMDSGANVLTFGAGSRLTVL.

This clone was seen just once. The chain joins TRBV7-6 to TRBJ2-1; TRBD2 matches at 11 bases. The V gene's germline CDR1 is SGHVS and CDR2 FNYEAQ. V lost 5 bases and J lost 4; bases outside the gene matches: 7. The CDR3 spans 16 residues. This chain's CDR3 is CASSPRLAGQYNEQFF. The CDR3 DNA reads as TGTGCCAGCAGCCCGCGACTAGCGGGACAATACAATGAGCAGTTCTTC.

The rearrangement uses TRBV29-1 and TRBJ1-1; unclear D gene. There are 10 residues in the CDR3. V gave up 5 bases and J gave up 4 bases, with 5 bases separating them. Germline CDR1 SQVTM, CDR2 ANQGSEA. The CDR3 coding sequence is TGCAGCGTTCGAGTCACTGAAGCTTTCTTT. Its translation is CSVRVTEAFF.

This clone was counted only a few times. The chain links TRBV4-1 to TRBJ2-7; tentatively, D is TRBD1 (6 bases). The CDR3 loop spans 18 amino acids. Germline V CDR1 and CDR2: MGHRA, YSYEKL. V lost 0 bases to trimming and J lost 3 bases, with 21 bases between them. The CDR3 coding sequence is TGCGCCAGCAGCCAAGAAATAATGGGACACCTACCTCTCTACGAGCAGTACTTC. Encoded protein: CASSQEIMGHLPLYEQYF.